Presented here are 29 T cell receptor beta chains from one specimen sequenced in a study of blood T cell repertoires in COVID-19. Profiling relied on immunoSEQ multiplex PCR, and the TCRdb table lists in-frame clones only, not all of them. Counted here are about 170,000 clones, roughly 90% occurring once; the ten biggest clones make up around 4.8%. The sample comprised peripheral blood. Every receptor here comes from a man younger than 30 with COVID-19, enrolled during active disease.

The table lists this clone with a count of one. The gene calls are TRBV7-2 and TRBJ1-6; possibly TRBD1 for D (6 bases). V lost 1 base to trimming and J lost 1 base, with 11 bases between them. The CDR3 length is 17 residues. Germline V gene lookup returns CDR1 SGHTA and CDR2 FQGNSA. The CDR3 bases are TGTGCCAGCAGCTTAGATACAGGGCCATCCTATAATTCACCCCTCCACTTT. Amino acids: CASSLDTGPSYNSPLHF.

The V call is TRBV5-1, the J call TRBJ1-6, with D unresolved. Per the germline V gene, CDR1 is SGHRS and CDR2 is YFSETQ. There are 15 residues in the CDR3. V was pared by 0 bases and J by 1 base, with 5 bases between. This chain's CDR3 is CASSLAGSYNSPLHF. In DNA, the CDR3 is TGCGCCAGCAGCTTGGCCGGTTCCTATAATTCACCCCTCCACTTT. Together with reference TRBV5-1 and TRBJ1-6, the CDR3 gives the full variable domain: KAGVTQTPRYLIKTRGQQVTLSCSPISGHRSVSWYQQTPGQGLQFLFEYFSETQRNKGNFPGRFSGRQFSNSRSEMNVSTLELGDSALYLCASSLAGSYNSPLHFGNGTRLTVT.

J is TRBJ2-3 and V is TRBV5-6; the D gene is possibly TRBD2 (6 bases). The V and J ends lost 3 bases and 1 base respectively, with 15 bases between them. Germline CDR1 reads SGHDT; CDR2 reads YYEEEE. The CDR3 consists of 16 residues. CDR3 sequence (DNA): TGTGCCAGCAGCTGGCCCAGGAAGCGGGGCACAGATACGCAGTATTTT. It codes for CASSWPRKRGTDTQYF.

The chain joins TRBV5-6 to TRBJ2-7, with D tentatively TRBD1 (6 bases). The CDR3 runs to 14 residues. Germline assignment: CDR1 SGHDT and CDR2 YYEEEE. The V and J ends lost 2 bases and 3 bases respectively, with 12 bases between them. The CDR3: CASSFQGSFYEQYF. Here the CDR3 DNA reads TGTGCCAGCAGCTTCCAGGGGAGCTTCTACGAGCAGTACTTC.

The genes are TRBV6-6 and TRBJ2-7; TRBD2 might be the D (6 bases). The CDR3 totals 13 residues. V lost 10 bases and J lost 4, with 17 bases in between. Germline CDR1 is MNHNY and CDR2 is SVGAGI (reference sequence). CDR3 sequence (DNA): TGTGCCACCCGGGGTCCGGGAGTTTACGAGCAGTACTTC. Translated: CATRGPGVYEQYF.

CDR3 amino acids: CASHRPGLEWNQPQHF. CDR3 DNA sequence: TGTGCCAGCCACCGGCCAGGGTTAGAGTGGAATCAGCCCCAGCATTTT. The chain employs TRBV28 and TRBJ1-5, with D perhaps matching TRBD1 (5 bases). Germline CDR1 MDHEN, CDR2 SYDVKM. This CDR3 is built from 16 residues. Trimming left V 8 bases short and J 4 bases short, with 21 bases between.

The chain joins TRBV5-1 to TRBJ2-7, with 7 bases lining up with TRBD2. V shed 4 bases and J 0 bases; nucleotides not matched to a gene: 7. CDR3 length: 15 residues. Per germline, CDR1 SGHRS and CDR2 YFSETQ. The CDR3 sequence: CASSRAGLSSYEQYF. In DNA form, the CDR3 reads TGCGCCAGCAGCAGAGCGGGGTTAAGCTCCTACGAGCAGTACTTC.

The rearrangement uses TRBV4-1 and TRBJ1-4; D not resolved. In germline, CDR1 is MGHRA, CDR2 YSYEKL. Trimming took 1 base from V and 6 from J, leaving 12 bases between them. CDR3 length: 15 amino acids. This CDR3 reads CASSQVNNLDEKLFF. The CDR3 DNA reads as TGCGCCAGCAGCCAAGTGAACAATTTGGATGAAAAACTGTTTTTT.

J is TRBJ1-2 and V is TRBV28, with D tentatively TRBD1 (6 bases). In germline, CDR1 is MDHEN, CDR2 SYDVKM. This CDR3 has 13 amino acids. The V gene lost 2 bases and the J gene lost 4 bases, with 8 bases spanning the gap. DNA of the CDR3: TGTGCCAGCAGTTTAGGGGGCCTCTATGGCTACACCTTC. This encodes CASSLGGLYGYTF.

The V and J genes are TRBV14 and TRBJ2-2, with 8 bases matching TRBD2. The V segment lost 4 bases and the J segment 2 bases; nucleotides outside the gene matches: 6. The V gene's germline CDR1 is SGHDN and CDR2 FVKESK. The CDR3 runs 16 residues. The CDR3 DNA sequence: TGTGCCAGCAGCCGACGGGGGACTAGAAACACCGGGGAGCTGTTTTTT. Amino acids: CASSRRGTRNTGELFF. Looking up the rest from reference TRBV14 and TRBJ2-2 gives the full variable domain: EAGVTQFPSHSVIEKGQTVTLRCDPISGHDNLYWYRRVMGKEIKFLLHFVKESKQDESGMPNNRFLAERTGGTYSTLKVQPAELEDSGVYFCASSRRGTRNTGELFFGEGSRLTVL.

The genes are TRBV3-1 (or the pseudogene TRBV3-2) and TRBJ2-5; a possible D gene is TRBD2 (7 bases). V shed 5 bases and J shed 7 bases, with 11 bases lying between them. Germline V gene lookup returns CDR1 LGHDT and CDR2 YNNKEL (reference sequence). There are 12 residues in the CDR3. CDR3 in DNA: TGTGCCAGCAGCGGAGGGGGGGGGACCCAGTACTTC. This codes for CASSGGGGTQYF.

This rearrangement joins TRBV5-8 to TRBJ2-7, with TRBD2 as a possible D gene (6 bases). Germline V lookup: CDR1 SGHTS, CDR2 YDEGEE. Trimming left V 5 bases short and J 0 bases short, with 6 bases between. This CDR3 contains 12 residues. The CDR3 protein is CASRTSSYEQYF. Here the CDR3 DNA reads TGTGCCAGCAGGACTAGCTCCTACGAGCAGTACTTC.

The chain joins TRBV19 to TRBJ1-5; 8 nucleotides align to TRBD1. Germline assignment: CDR1 LNHDA and CDR2 SQIVND (reference sequence). The CDR3 consists of 16 residues. V lost 0 bases, J lost 1 base, and 2 bases stayed unmatched. Here the CDR3 reads CASSIETGASNQPQHF. The CDR3 DNA reads as TGTGCCAGTAGTATAGAGACAGGGGCCAGCAATCAGCCCCAGCATTTT.

This clone has a handful of counts. The rearrangement links TRBV10-3 to TRBJ2-3, with 9 positions matching TRBD2. Germline CDR1 ENHRY, CDR2 SYGVKD. The CDR3 covers 17 residues. Trimming at V came to 2 bases and at J to 6 bases, leaving 12 bases not matched to a gene. The CDR3 region is CAISEGGLAGLQDTQYF. CDR3 sequence (DNA): TGTGCCATCAGTGAGGGAGGGCTAGCGGGACTCCAGGATACGCAGTATTTT.

The chain combines TRBV12-3 or TRBV12-4 with TRBJ2-7, with 9 bases lining up with TRBD1. With 5 bases clipped from V and 7 bases from J, the junction kept 6 bases outside the gene matches. The CDR3 runs to 13 residues. The CDR3 loop is CASSLGTGREQYF. CDR3 sequence (DNA): TGTGCCAGCAGTCTAGGGACAGGGAGGGAGCAGTACTTC.

CDR3 region: CASRKAGIDTGELFF. CDR3 sequence (DNA): TGTGCCAGCAGAAAAGCGGGTATTGACACCGGGGAGCTGTTTTTT. This chain uses TRBV28 with TRBJ2-2; D is perhaps TRBD2 (6 bases). The germline gives CDR1 MDHEN, CDR2 SYDVKM. The CDR3 covers 15 residues. V lost 6 bases and J 3 bases, leaving 14 bases between the germline ends.

The chain combines TRBV3-1 (or the pseudogene TRBV3-2) with TRBJ1-2; 7 bases are a match to TRBD1. V dropped 3 bases and J dropped 2; count of bases not matched to a gene: 6. The CDR3 covers 15 residues. The germline CDR1 and CDR2 sequences are LGHDT and YNNKEL (reference sequence). CDR3 bases: TGTGCCAGCAGCCAGACGACAGGGTTCAACTATGGCTACACCTTC. The encoded protein is CASSQTTGFNYGYTF.

The chain employs TRBV18 and TRBJ2-7; TRBD2 matches at 10 bases. The V gene end was trimmed by 3 bases and the J gene end by 2 bases; junction bases not matched to a gene: 7. Germline V gene sequence: CDR1 KGHSH, CDR2 LQKENI. This CDR3 region has 16 residues. The CDR3 loop is CASSPSAGGGPYEQYF. The DNA for the CDR3 is TGTGCCAGCTCACCTTCAGCGGGGGGGGGCCCCTACGAGCAGTACTTC.

The CDR3 DNA sequence: TGTGCCAGCAGCACCGCTCCGGGACTAGCGGGATATGAGCAGTTCTTC. It encodes CASSTAPGLAGYEQFF. V usage is TRBV7-9 and J usage is TRBJ2-1; 13 bases agree with TRBD2. The CDR3 is made up of 16 amino acids. Germline values: CDR1 SEHNR, CDR2 FQNEAQ (reference sequence). The J segment lost 8 bases and the V segment lost 5 bases, leaving 9 bases of the junction unmatched.

This chain links TRBV28 with TRBJ1-1, with 10 bases lining up with TRBD1. CDR1 is MDHEN and CDR2 is SYDVKM in the germline V gene. CDR3 length equals 15 residues. Germline trimming cut 6 bases from V and 6 bases from J; bases unmatched to any gene: 10. For the CDR3, the DNA is TGTGCCAGCAGGAGGACAGGGGGTAGGGTATCTGAAGCTTTCTTT. Residues: CASRRTGGRVSEAFF.

This chain uses TRBV29-1 with TRBJ1-1; no definite D call. The germline gives CDR1 SQVTM, CDR2 ANQGSEA. CDR3 length equals 11 residues. Trimming left V 4 bases short and J 7 bases short, with 10 bases between. The CDR3 DNA reads as TGCAGCGTTGGAGGGTCCGGTGAAGCTTTCTTT. Its protein product is CSVGGSGEAFF.

CDR3 DNA sequence: TGTGCCAGCAGTTACTCAGGACTCCAGAACACCGGGGAGCTGTTTTTT. Translating it yields CASSYSGLQNTGELFF. This chain uses TRBV6-5 with TRBJ2-2, with D tentatively TRBD2 (5 bases). CDR3 length equals 16 residues. Germline CDR1 is MNHEY and CDR2 is SVGAGI. Trimming took 0 bases from V and 1 from J, leaving 9 bases between them.

CDR3 protein: CASSFISGSPRNNEQFF. The CDR3 DNA reads TGTGCCAGCAGCTTCATTAGCGGGAGCCCCCGAAACAATGAGCAGTTCTTC. V and J are TRBV7-9 and TRBJ2-1, with TRBD2 matching over 9 bases. J was trimmed by 5 bases and V by 3 bases; bases with no gene match: 11. This CDR3 is 17 amino acids long. Germline CDR1 and CDR2: SEHNR and FQNEAQ (reference sequence).

The chain has TRBV29-1 and TRBJ2-7; a possible D gene is TRBD1 (6 bases). The V gene's germline CDR1 is SQVTM and CDR2 ANQGSEA. The CDR3 is 13 residues long. V shed 5 bases and J shed 0 bases, with 11 bases lying between them. CDR3 in DNA: TGCAGCGTTACCAGACAGGTCTCCTACGAGCAGTACTTC. Protein sequence: CSVTRQVSYEQYF.

This chain joins TRBV7-2 and TRBJ1-1, with D uncertain. Germline V lookup: CDR1 SGHTA, CDR2 FQGNSA. The CDR3 is made up of 15 amino acids. V was shortened by 4 bases and J by 0 bases, with 12 bases between the two germline ends. The CDR3, as DNA: TGTGCCAGCAGCTCAATCGGACTGATGAACACTGAAGCTTTCTTT. Its protein product is CASSSIGLMNTEAFF.

The chain combines TRBV10-3 with TRBJ2-7; 12 nucleotides align to TRBD1. The V gene end was trimmed by 2 bases and the J gene end by 11 bases; junction bases not matched to a gene: 10. The length of the CDR3 is 15 residues. Germline CDR1 is ENHRY and CDR2 is SYGVKD. The CDR3 spells CAISELSRDRGLEYF. The CDR3 DNA reads as TGTGCCATCAGTGAGCTTTCCCGGGACAGGGGGCTGGAGTACTTC.

This clone was observed a handful of times. This chain uses TRBV5-3 with TRBJ2-2; 8 bases map to TRBD1. TRBV5-3 is treated as an ORF (open reading frame) with a function not yet certain. CDR3 length equals 16 residues. Trimming took 10 bases from V and 0 from J; bases not matched to a gene: 11. CDR3 region: CAPAPGQGTNTGELFF. The CDR3 DNA reads as TGTGCCCCTGCCCCTGGACAGGGAACGAACACCGGGGAGCTGTTTTTT.

This clone was detected only once. The chain joins TRBV7-2 to TRBJ1-6; D uncertain. The CDR3 covers 16 residues. Germline CDR1 and CDR2: SGHTA and FQGNSA. V was clipped by 7 bases and J by 0 bases, with 13 bases between them. The CDR3 protein is CASTLRRSSYNSPLHF. In DNA form, the CDR3 reads TGTGCCAGCACCCTAAGACGGAGCTCCTATAATTCACCCCTCCACTTT.

The rearrangement uses TRBV5-4 and TRBJ2-3; a possible D gene is TRBD2 (6 bases). Germline CDR1 is SGHNT and CDR2 is YYREEE (reference sequence). The germline V and J ends were trimmed by 4 bases and 7 bases, with 13 bases remaining between them. The CDR3 has 13 residues. This CDR3 is CASSLREQYTQYF. DNA of the CDR3: TGTGCCAGCAGCCTCCGGGAGCAATATACGCAGTATTTT.